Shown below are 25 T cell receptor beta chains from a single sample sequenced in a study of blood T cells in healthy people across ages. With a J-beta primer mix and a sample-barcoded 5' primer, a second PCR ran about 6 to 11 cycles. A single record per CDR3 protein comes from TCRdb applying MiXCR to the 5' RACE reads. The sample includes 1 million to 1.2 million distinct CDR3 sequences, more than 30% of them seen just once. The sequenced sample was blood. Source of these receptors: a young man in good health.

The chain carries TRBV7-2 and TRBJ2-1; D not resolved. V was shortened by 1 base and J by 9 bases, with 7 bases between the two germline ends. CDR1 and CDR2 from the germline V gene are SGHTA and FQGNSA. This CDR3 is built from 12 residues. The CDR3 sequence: CASSLDYTEQFF. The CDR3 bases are TGTGCCAGCAGCTTAGATTATACTGAGCAGTTCTTC. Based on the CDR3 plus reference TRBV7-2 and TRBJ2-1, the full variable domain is GAGVSQSPSNKVTEKGKDVELRCDPISGHTALYWYRQSLGQGLEFLIYFQGNSAPDKSGLPSDRFSAERTGGSVSTLTIQRTQQEDSAVYLCASSLDYTEQFFGPGTRLTVL.

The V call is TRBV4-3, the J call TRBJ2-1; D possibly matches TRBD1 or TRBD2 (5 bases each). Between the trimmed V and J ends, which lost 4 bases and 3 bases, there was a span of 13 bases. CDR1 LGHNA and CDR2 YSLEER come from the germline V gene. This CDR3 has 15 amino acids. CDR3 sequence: CASSRVGTIYNEQFF. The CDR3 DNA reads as TGCGCCAGCAGCCGAGTCGGGACCATCTACAATGAGCAGTTCTTC.

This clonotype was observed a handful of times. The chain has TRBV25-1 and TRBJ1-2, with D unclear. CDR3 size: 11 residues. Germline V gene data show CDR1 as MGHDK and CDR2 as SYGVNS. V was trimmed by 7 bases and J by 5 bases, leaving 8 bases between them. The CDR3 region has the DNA TGTGCCAGCAAGGATGGGTATGGCTACACCTTC. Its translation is CASKDGYGYTF.

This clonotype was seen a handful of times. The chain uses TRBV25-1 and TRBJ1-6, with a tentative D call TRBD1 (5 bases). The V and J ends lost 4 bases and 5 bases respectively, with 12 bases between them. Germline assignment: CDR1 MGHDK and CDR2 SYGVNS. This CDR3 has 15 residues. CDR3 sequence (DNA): TGTGCCAGCAGTGGCGGGACGTATGATAATTCACCCCTCCACTTT. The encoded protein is CASSGGTYDNSPLHF.

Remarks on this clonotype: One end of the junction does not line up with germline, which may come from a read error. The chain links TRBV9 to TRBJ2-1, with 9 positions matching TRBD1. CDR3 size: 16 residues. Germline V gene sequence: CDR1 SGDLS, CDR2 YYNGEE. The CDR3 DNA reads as TGTGCCAGCAACGTAGGTAACAGGGGGCTCGTCGATGAGCAGTTCTTC. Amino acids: CASNVGNRGLVDEQFF.

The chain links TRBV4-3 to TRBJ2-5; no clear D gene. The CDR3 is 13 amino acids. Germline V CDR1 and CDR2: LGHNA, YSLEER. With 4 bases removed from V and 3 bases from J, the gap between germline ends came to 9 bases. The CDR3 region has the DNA TGCGCCAGCAGCCCCAACCTCGAAGAGACCCAGTACTTC. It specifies CASSPNLEETQYF.

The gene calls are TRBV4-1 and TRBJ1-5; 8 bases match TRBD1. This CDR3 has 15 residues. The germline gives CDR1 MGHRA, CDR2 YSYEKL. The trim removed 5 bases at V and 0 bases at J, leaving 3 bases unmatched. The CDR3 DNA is TGCGCCAGCAGCTTGGACAGGGCTAGCAATCAGCCCCAGCATTTT. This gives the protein CASSLDRASNQPQHF.

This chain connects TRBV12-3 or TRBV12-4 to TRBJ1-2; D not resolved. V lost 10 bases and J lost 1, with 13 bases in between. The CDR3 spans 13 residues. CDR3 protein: CATRRGINYGYTF. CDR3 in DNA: TGTGCCACCAGGCGTGGTATTAACTATGGCTACACCTTC.

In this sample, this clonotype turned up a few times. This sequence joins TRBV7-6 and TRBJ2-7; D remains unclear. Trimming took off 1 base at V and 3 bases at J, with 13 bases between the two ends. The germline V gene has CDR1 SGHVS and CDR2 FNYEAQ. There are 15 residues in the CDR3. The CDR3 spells CASSLEAGDRYEQYF. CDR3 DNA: TGTGCCAGCAGCTTAGAGGCAGGTGACCGCTACGAGCAGTACTTC.

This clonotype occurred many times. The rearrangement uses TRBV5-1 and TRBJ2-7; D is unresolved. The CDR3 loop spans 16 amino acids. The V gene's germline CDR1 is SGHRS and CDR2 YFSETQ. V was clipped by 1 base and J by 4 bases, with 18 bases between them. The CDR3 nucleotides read TGCGCCAGCAGCTTGAATATCCCCGCTGGAGAGTACGAGCAGTACTTC. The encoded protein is CASSLNIPAGEYEQYF.

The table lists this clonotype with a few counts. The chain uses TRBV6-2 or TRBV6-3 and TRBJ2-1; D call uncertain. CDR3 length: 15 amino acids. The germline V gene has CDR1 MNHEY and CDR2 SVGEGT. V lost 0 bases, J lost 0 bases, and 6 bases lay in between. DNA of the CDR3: TGTGCCAGCAGTTACTCCAATCCCTCCTACAATGAGCAGTTCTTC. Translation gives CASSYSNPSYNEQFF.

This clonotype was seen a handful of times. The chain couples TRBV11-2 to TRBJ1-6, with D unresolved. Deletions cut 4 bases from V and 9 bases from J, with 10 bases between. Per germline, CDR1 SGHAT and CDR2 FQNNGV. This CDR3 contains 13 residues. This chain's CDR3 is CASSSSSSSPLHF. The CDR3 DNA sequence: TGTGCCAGCAGCTCCTCGTCGTCTTCACCCCTCCACTTT.

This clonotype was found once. The CDR3 loop is CASSSSPELFF. Written as DNA, the CDR3 is TGTGCCAGCAGCTCCTCTCCGGAGCTGTTTTTT. The chain links TRBV7-9 to TRBJ2-2; D gene unclear. CDR1 is SEHNR and CDR2 is FQNEAQ in the germline V gene (reference sequence). Trimming shortened V by 4 bases and J by 10 bases, and 7 bases separated the two germline ends. This CDR3 has 11 amino acids.

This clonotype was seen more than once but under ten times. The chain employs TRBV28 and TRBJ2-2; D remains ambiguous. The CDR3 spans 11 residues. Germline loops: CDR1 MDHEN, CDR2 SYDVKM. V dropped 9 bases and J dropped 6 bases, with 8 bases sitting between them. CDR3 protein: CASNTAGELFF. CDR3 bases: TGTGCCAGTAACACCGCCGGGGAGCTGTTTTTT.

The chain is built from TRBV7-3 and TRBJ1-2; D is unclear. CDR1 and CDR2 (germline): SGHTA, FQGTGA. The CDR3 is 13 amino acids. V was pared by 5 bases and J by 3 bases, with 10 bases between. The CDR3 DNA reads TGTGCCAGCAGCGAGACGGACTACTATGGCTACACCTTC. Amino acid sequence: CASSETDYYGYTF.

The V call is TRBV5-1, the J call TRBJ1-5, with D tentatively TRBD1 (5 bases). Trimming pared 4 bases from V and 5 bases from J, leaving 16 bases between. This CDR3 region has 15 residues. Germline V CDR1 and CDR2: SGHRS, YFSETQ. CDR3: CASSPEGLRDQPQHF. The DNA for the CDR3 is TGCGCCAGCAGCCCCGAGGGGCTAAGGGATCAGCCCCAGCATTTT.

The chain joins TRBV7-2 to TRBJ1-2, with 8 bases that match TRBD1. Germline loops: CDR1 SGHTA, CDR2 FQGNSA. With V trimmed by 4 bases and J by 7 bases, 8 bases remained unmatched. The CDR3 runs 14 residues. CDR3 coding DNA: TGTGCCAGCAGCTATCAGGACAGGGCCAGTGGCTACACCTTC. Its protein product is CASSYQDRASGYTF.

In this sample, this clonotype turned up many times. CDR3 DNA sequence: TGTGCCATCAACAACGGTAGCCGGACAGGGGTCCCCTACGAGCAGTACTTC. Amino acid sequence: CAINNGSRTGVPYEQYF. The rearrangement uses TRBV10-3 and TRBJ2-7; 9 nucleotides match TRBD1. The V and J ends lost 7 bases and 2 bases, in that order; junction bases with no gene match: 15. The germline V gene encodes CDR1 ENHRY and CDR2 SYGVKD. There are 17 residues in the CDR3.

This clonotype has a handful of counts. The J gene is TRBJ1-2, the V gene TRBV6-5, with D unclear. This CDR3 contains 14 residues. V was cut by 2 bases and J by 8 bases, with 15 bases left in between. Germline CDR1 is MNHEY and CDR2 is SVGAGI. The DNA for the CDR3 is TGTGCCAGCAGTTACGGGTTCGCAGGAGACGGCTACACCTTC. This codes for CASSYGFAGDGYTF.

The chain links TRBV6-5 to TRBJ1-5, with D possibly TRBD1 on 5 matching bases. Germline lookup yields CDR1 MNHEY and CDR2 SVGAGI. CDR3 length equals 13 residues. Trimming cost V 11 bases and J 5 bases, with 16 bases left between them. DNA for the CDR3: TGTGCCTCCTGGGGGGGAAGGGATCAGCCCCAGCATTTT. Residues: CASWGGRDQPQHF.

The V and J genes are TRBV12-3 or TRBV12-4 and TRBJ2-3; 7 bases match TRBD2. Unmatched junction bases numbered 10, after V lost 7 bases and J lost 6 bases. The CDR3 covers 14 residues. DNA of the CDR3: TGTGCCAGCACCGAGCGGGGCCCTCTCGATACGCAGTATTTT. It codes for CASTERGPLDTQYF.

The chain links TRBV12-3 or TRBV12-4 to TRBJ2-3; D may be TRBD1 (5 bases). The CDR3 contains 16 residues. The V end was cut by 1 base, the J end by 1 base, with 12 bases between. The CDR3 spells CASSLEWGGRTDTQYF. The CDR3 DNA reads TGTGCCAGCAGTTTAGAGTGGGGCGGCCGCACAGATACGCAGTATTTT.

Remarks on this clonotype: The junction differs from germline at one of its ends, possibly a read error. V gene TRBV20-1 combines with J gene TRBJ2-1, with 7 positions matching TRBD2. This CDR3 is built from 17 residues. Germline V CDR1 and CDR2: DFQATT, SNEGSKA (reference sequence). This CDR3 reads CSARDVGASGPWSELFF. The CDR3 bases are TGCAGTGCTAGAGATGTCGGGGCTAGCGGACCATGGAGCGAGCTGTTCTTC.

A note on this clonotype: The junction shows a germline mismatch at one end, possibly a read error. This CDR3 is CSVEYRQKEAQYF. CDR3 bases: TGCAGCGTTGAGTACCGACAGAAAGAGGCCCAGTACTTC. V usage is TRBV29-1 and J usage is TRBJ2-5, with D perhaps TRBD1 (5 bases). The CDR3 contains 13 residues. Looked up from germline, CDR1 is SQVTM and CDR2 is ANQGSEA.

CDR3 in DNA: TGCGCCAGCAGCTTGGGGACAGGAGGAAACACCATATATTTT. Amino acids: CASSLGTGGNTIYF. The chain combines TRBV5-1 with TRBJ1-3, with TRBD1 matching 7 bases. The V gene end was trimmed by 0 bases and the J gene end by 4 bases; junction bases not matched to a gene: 1. Germline V gene lookup returns CDR1 SGHRS and CDR2 YFSETQ. The CDR3 consists of 14 residues.